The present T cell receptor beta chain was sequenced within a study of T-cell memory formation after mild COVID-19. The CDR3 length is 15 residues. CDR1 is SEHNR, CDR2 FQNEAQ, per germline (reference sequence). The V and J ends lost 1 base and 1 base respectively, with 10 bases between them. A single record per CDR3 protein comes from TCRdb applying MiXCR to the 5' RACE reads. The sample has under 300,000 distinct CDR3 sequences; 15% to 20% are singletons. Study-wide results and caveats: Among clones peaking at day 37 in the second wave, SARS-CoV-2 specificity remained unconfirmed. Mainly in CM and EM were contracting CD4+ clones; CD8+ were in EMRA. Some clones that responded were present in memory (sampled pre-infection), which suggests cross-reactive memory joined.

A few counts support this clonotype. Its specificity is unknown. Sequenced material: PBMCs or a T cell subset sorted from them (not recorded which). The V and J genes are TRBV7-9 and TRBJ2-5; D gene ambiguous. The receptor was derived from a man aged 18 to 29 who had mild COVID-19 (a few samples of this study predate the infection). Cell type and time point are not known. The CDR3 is CASSLDLAAQETQYF. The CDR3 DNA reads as TGTGCCAGCAGCTTAGATTTGGCGGCCCAAGAGACCCAGTACTTC.